This entry concerns a single T cell receptor (beta chain). The antigen is unknown. In germline, CDR1 is SGHTA, CDR2 FQGNSA. The CDR3 is made up of 14 amino acids. No DNA is given; TCRdb re-called the 5' RACE reads and lists each CDR3 protein once. Its table records around 410,000 distinct CDR3 sequences. This sample stems from a study of monozygotic twins with inflammatory bowel disease. Study-wide results and caveats: No repertoire similarity difference was seen between concordant and discordant twins; power was possibly limited.

Source material: blood. The chain employs TRBV7-2 and TRBJ2-4. The TCR comes from a human donor with ulcerative colitis or Crohn's disease, or a healthy co-twin of an affected twin (not recorded which). The CDR3 reads CASRLSGLNNIQYF.